This TCR beta chain comes out of a study of early T cells in non-severe SARS-CoV-2 infection (dated by TCRdb to the early 2020s). Looking at the study overall: Because TCR sequencing relied on bulk RNA taken from unsorted whole blood, pairing of alpha and beta chains was not possible.

The study was a case-control design nested within a healthcare worker cohort in London, UK, with weekly nasopharyngeal swab PCR tests and blood sampling. Healthcare workers were recruited during the week of the UK lockdown, between 23 and 31 March 2020, and followed weekly for up to about 15 weeks. At least ten counts were recorded for this clonotype. What antigen it recognizes has not been identified. Per-base quality was not reported, and no clone a single base away is much larger than it. On the study overall, not on this receptor specifically: VDJdb matching was skewed toward anti-spike CD8 responses, so virus-specific expansions were likely underestimated and private and CD4 specificities were missed.

Libraries were constructed by 5' RACE. The instrument given in TCRdb is NextSeq 500. The TCR library protocol attached unique molecular identifiers to individual cDNA molecules to correct for sequencing error and PCR bias. Both TCR alpha and beta chains were sequenced, and tight co-correlation was observed between alpha and beta sequence abundances in each sample. In the source study's methods: V gene, J gene and CDR3 annotation of TCR sequences was performed with Decombinator V4. TCRs were defined as expanded if a significant change between any two time points was detected under a Poisson model with p below 0.0001. TCR abundances were normalised to the total number of TCRs sequenced per sample and expressed as counts per million. TRAV1-2 paired with TRAJ12, TRAJ20 or TRAJ33 defined MAIT TCRs, while TRAV10 paired with TRAJ18 defined iNKT TCRs. VDJdb, accessed 1 November 2021, was searched for CMV, EBV and SARS-CoV-2 annotated TCRs, excluding TCRs annotated for multiple antigens. TCRdb reanalyzed the raw reads on its own, using fastp at Q25 for trimming and MiXCR for clone calling, and kept in-frame beta chains. A single entry per CDR3 protein holds the most common genes and DNA from its merged rows. Clone size and V and J calls follow TCRdb, not the original study. Here the sample has approximately 29,000 distinct CDR3 sequences; around 6% occur a single time. The top ten hold roughly a third of the sample.

CDR1 SGHRS and CDR2 YFSETQ were looked up in the germline V gene. Cut back by 2 bases and 7 bases, the V and J ends lie 13 bases apart. The CDR3 runs 14 residues from the cysteine to the phenylalanine. Here the CDR3 DNA is all that survives: 42 bases in frame from base 1. This clonotype was sampled from an adult who was a healthcare worker with PCR-confirmed SARS-CoV-2 infection or an uninfected control (not recorded which). Sequenced here: whole blood, sampled at baseline. Here the chain combines TRBV5-1 and TRBJ2-1; no D segment can be confidently identified. The DNA is as follows: TGCGCCAGCAGCTTCGGGCCCCTAACGAATGAGCAGTTCTTC. The resulting protein is CASSFGPLTNEQFF. With the portions outside the CDR3 filled from the reference TRBV5-1 and TRBJ2-1 genes, the complete variable region becomes KAGVTQTPRYLIKTRGQQVTLSCSPISGHRSVSWYQQTPGQGLQFLFEYFSETQRNKGNFPGRFSGRQFSNSRSEMNVSTLELGDSALYLCASSFGPLTNEQFFGPGTRLTVL.